The T cell receptor (beta chain) under discussion was sequenced for a study of cytomegalovirus exposure and HLA in healthy donors. Study-wide results and caveats: Common viral pathogens seemed, in a later analysis, to connect with several of the most significant clusters. Productive status was seen about 90% or about 30% of the time for most TCR beta V segments in an earlier analysis. Reported findings show TCR beta sequences accurately forecast HLA-A and HLA-B alleles in most subjects.

In germline, CDR1 is ENHRY, CDR2 SYGVKD. The V end was cut by 0 bases, the J end by 4 bases, with 7 bases between. This CDR3 has 14 residues. Comment on this clone: Its cognate antigen is unknown.

Use of 60 Vbeta and 13 Jbeta primers characterized the PCR. Method: immunoSEQ multiplex PCR; TCRdb's copy keeps in-frame clones and lacks some. Here the sample spans 150,000 or so clones, nearly 80% being singletons. Donors counted as nominally healthy when sampled, yet unrecorded immune exposures were likely. This TCR derives from a woman aged 50 to 60 in good health and CMV-seropositive. J is TRBJ1-5 and V is TRBV10-3, with D tentatively TRBD1 (5 bases). Sequencing was done on a sample of PBMCs. The CDR3 DNA sequence: TGTGCCATCAGTGAGTCCGGGGGGAATCAGCCCCAGCATTTT. Translation gives CAISESGGNQPQHF.